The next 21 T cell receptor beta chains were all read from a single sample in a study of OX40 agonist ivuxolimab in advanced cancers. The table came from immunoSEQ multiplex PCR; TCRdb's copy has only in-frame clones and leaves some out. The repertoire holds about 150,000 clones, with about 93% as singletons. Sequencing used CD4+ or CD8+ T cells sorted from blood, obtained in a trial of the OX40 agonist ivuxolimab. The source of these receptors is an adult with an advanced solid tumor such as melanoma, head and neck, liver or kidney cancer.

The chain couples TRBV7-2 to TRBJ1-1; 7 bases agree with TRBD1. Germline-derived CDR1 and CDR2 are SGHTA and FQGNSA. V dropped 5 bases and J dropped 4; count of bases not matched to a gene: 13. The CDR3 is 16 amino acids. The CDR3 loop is CASSQRHGQAGTEAFF. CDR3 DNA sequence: TGTGCCAGCAGCCAGCGACACGGACAGGCGGGCACTGAAGCTTTCTTT.

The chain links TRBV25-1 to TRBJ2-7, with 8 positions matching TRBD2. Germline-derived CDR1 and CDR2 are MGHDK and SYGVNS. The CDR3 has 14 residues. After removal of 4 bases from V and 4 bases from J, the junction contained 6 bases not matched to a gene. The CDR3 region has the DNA TGTGCCAGCAGTGCCAGCGGGAGTCTTTACGAGCAGTACTTC. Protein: CASSASGSLYEQYF.

DNA for the CDR3: TGTGCCAGCAGTAGACTGGGACTAGCGGATCGCAATGAGCAGTTCTTC. Protein sequence: CASSRLGLADRNEQFF. The chain employs TRBV6-4 and TRBJ2-1; TRBD2 agrees at 11 bases. Germline V gene sequence: CDR1 MRHNA, CDR2 SNTAGT. The CDR3 spans 16 residues. V was clipped by 5 bases and J by 6 bases; unmatched bases: 9.

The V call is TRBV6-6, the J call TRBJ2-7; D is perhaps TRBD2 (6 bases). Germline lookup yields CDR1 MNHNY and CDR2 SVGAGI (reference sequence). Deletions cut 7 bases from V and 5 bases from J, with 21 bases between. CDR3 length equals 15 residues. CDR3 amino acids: CASTSEGGGGHEQYF. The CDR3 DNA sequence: TGTGCCAGCACCTCGGAGGGAGGTGGTGGGCACGAGCAGTACTTC.

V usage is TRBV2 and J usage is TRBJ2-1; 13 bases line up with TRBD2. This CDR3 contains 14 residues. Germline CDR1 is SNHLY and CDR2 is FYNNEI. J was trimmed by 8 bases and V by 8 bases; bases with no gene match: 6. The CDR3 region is CASRGTSGIYEQFF. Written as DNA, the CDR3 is TGTGCCAGCCGCGGGACTAGCGGGATTTATGAGCAGTTCTTC.

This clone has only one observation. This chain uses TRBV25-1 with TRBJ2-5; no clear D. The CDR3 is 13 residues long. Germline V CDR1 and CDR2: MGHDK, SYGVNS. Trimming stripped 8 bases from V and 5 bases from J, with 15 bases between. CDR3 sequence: CASSRIGVETQYF. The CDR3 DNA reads TGTGCCAGCTCTAGGATAGGCGTTGAGACCCAGTACTTC.

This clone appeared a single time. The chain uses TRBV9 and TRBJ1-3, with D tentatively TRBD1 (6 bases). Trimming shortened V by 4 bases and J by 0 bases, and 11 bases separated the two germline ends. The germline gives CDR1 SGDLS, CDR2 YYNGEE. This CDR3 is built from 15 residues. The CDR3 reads CASSLDRFSGNTIYF. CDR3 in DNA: TGTGCCAGCAGCCTAGACAGGTTCTCTGGAAACACCATATATTTT.

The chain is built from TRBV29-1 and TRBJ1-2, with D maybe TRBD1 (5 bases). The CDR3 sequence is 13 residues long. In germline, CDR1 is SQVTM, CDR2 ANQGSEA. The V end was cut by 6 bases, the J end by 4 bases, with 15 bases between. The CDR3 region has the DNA TGCAGCGTGCCTCCTACACAGGCCTATGGCTACACCTTC. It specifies CSVPPTQAYGYTF.

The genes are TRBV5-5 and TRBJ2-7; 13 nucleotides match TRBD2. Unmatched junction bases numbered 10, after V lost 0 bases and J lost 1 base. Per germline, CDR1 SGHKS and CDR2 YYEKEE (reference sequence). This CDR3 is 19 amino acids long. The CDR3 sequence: CASSLDAGLAGIFSYEQYF. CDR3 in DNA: TGTGCCAGCAGCTTGGATGCGGGACTAGCGGGGATCTTTTCCTACGAGCAGTACTTC.

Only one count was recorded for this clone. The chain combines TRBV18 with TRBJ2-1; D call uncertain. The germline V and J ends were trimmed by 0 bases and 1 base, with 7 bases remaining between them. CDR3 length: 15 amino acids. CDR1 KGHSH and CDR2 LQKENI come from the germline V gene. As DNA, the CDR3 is TGTGCCAGCTCACCACCAAGGGTGTCCTACAATGAGCAGTTCTTC. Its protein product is CASSPPRVSYNEQFF.

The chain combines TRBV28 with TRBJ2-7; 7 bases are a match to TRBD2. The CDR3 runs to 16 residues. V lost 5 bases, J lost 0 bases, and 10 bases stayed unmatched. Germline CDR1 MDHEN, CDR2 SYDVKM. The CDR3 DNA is TGTGCCAGCAGTCCAAGGAGCGGGATAAGCTCCTACGAGCAGTACTTC. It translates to CASSPRSGISSYEQYF.

The CDR3 coding sequence is TGCAGCGGATGGGGGGACAGGGCGGGTTCACCCCTCCACTTT. This sequence encodes CSGWGDRAGSPLHF. V usage is TRBV29-1 and J usage is TRBJ1-6; TRBD1 matches 9 bases. The junction had 10 bases not matched to a gene; V was cut back by 7 bases and J by 9 bases. From germline, CDR1 is SQVTM and CDR2 ANQGSEA. The CDR3 has 14 residues.

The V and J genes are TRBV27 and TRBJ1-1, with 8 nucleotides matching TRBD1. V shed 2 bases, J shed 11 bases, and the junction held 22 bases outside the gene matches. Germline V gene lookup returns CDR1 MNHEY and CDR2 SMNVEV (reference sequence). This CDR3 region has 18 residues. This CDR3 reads CASSLAGQGNIFRFRAFF. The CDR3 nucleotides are TGTGCCAGCAGTTTAGCCGGACAGGGAAATATCTTCCGATTTAGGGCTTTCTTT.

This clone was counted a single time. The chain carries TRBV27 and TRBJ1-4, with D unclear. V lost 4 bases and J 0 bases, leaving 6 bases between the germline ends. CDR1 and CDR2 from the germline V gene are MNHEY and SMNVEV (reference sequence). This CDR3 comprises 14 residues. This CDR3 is CASSWGATNEKLFF. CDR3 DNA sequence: TGTGCCAGCAGTTGGGGAGCAACTAATGAAAAACTGTTTTTT.

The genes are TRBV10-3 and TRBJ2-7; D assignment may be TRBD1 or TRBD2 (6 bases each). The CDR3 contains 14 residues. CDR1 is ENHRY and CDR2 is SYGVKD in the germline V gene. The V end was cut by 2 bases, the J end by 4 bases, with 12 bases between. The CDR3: CAISEEGGVYEQYF. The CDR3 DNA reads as TGTGCCATCAGTGAGGAGGGGGGCGTATACGAGCAGTACTTC.

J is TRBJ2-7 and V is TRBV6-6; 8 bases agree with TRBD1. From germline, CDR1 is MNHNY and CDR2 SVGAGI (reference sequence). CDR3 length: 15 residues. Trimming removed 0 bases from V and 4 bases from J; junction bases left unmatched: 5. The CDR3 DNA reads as TGTGCCAGCAGTTACTCGGGGACAGGTGTTTACGAGCAGTACTTC. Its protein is CASSYSGTGVYEQYF.

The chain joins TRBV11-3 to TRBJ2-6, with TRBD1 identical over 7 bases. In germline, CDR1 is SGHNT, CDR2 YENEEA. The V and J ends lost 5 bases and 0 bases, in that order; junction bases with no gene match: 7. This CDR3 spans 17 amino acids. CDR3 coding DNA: TGTGCCAGCAGCGTAACAGGGGCCACCTCTGGGGCCAACGTCCTGACTTTC. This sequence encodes CASSVTGATSGANVLTF.

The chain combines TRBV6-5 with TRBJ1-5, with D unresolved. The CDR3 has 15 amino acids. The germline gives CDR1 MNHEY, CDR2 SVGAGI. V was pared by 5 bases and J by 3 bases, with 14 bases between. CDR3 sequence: CASSPHKDDNQPQHF. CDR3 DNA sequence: TGTGCCAGCAGTCCTCACAAAGATGACAATCAGCCCCAGCATTTT.

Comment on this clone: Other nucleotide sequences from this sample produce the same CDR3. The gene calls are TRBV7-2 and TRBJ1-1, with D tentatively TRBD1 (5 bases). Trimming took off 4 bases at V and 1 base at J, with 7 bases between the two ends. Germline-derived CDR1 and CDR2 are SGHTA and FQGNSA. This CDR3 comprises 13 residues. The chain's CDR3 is CASSSGGNTEAFF. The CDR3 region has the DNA TGTGCCAGCAGCTCTGGGGGGAACACTGAAGCTTTCTTT.

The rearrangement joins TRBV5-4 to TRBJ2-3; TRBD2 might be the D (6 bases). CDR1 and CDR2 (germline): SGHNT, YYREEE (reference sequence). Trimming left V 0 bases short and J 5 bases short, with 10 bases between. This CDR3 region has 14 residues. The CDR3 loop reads CASSLVASEDTQYF. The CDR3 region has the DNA TGTGCCAGCAGCTTGGTGGCTAGCGAAGATACGCAGTATTTT.

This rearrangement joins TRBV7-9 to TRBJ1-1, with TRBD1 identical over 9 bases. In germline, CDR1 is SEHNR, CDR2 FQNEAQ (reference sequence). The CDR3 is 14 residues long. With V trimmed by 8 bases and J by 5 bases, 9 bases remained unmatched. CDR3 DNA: TGTGCCAGCCACCTGGGACAGGGATTGACTGAAGCTTTCTTT. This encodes CASHLGQGLTEAFF.